This T cell receptor beta chain was found in a study of T-cell memory formation after mild COVID-19. Findings and limits, study-wide: Day 15 to 85 contracting clones showed balanced CD4/CD8; later expanders leaned CD4+. Prior to infection, memory already included some responding clones, suggesting cross-reactive memory joined.

TCRdb used MiXCR to reprocess the 5' RACE reads, holding one entry per CDR3 protein. The sample includes under 300,000 distinct CDR3 sequences, roughly 17% seen only once; the top ten take 22%. Trimming shortened V by 2 bases and J by 4 bases, and 17 bases separated the two germline ends. The length of the CDR3 is 16 residues. The germline gives CDR1 SGHVS, CDR2 FQNEAQ. Of note for this clonotype: Its antigen is currently unknown.

This receptor was taken from a young man who had mild COVID-19 (a few samples of this study predate the infection). Cell type and time point are not known. J is TRBJ2-5 and V is TRBV7-8, with D perhaps matching TRBD2 (6 bases). The sample consisted of PBMCs or a T cell subset sorted from them (not recorded which). The CDR3 DNA reads TGTGCCAGCAGCTTAATGTTTGGGGGGTCGGGAGAGACCCAGTACTTC. Translating gives CASSLMFGGSGETQYF.